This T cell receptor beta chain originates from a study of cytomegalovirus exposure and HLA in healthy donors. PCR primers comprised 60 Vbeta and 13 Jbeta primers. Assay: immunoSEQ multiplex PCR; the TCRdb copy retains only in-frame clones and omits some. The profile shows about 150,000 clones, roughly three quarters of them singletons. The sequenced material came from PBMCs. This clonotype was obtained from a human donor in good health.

The CDR3 here is CASSLGDNTGELFF. CDR3 sequence (DNA): TGTGCCAGCAGTTTGGGAGATAACACCGGGGAGCTGTTTTTT. This chain links TRBV27 with TRBJ2-2; TRBD2 is a possible D gene (5 bases). Trimming cost V 3 bases and J 2 bases, with 7 bases left between them. Germline-derived CDR1 and CDR2 are MNHEY and SMNVEV (reference sequence). The CDR3 extends over 14 amino acids.